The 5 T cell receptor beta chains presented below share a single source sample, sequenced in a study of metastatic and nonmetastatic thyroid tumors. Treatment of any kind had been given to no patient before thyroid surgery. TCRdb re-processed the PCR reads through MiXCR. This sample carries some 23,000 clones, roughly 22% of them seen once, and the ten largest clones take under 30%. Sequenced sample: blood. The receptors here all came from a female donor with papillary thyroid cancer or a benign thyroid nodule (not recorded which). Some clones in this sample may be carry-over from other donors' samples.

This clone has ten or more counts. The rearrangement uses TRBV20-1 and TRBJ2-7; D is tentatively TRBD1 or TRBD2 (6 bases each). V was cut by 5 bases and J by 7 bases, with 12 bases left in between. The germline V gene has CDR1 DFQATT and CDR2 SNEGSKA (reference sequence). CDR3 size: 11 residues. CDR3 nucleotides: TGCAGTGCTGCGTGGGGGGCGGAGCAGTACTTC. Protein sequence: CSAAWGAEQYF.

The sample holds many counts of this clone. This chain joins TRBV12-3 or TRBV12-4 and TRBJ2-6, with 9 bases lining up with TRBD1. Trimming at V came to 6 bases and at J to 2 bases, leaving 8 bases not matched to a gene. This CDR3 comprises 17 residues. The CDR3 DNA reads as TGTGCCAGCAGGGAGGACAGGGGAAGTACTGGGGCCAACGTCCTGACTTTC. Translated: CASREDRGSTGANVLTF.

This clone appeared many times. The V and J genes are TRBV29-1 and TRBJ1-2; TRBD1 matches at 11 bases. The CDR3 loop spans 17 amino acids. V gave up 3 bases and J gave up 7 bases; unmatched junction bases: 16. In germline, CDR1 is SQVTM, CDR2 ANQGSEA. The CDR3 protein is CSVETRGRGQGEVGYTF. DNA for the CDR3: TGCAGCGTTGAGACCCGGGGCCGGGGACAGGGGGAGGTTGGCTACACCTTC.

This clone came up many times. CDR3 amino acids: CASSPYPLSTGEVSEQFF. The CDR3 DNA reads as TGTGCCAGCAGCCCTTACCCCCTCTCGACAGGGGAGGTGAGTGAGCAGTTCTTC. V is TRBV27 and J is TRBJ2-1; TRBD1 agrees at 8 bases. The germline gives CDR1 MNHEY, CDR2 SMNVEV (reference sequence). The CDR3 totals 18 residues. Trimming at V came to 6 bases and at J to 9 bases, leaving 22 bases not matched to a gene.

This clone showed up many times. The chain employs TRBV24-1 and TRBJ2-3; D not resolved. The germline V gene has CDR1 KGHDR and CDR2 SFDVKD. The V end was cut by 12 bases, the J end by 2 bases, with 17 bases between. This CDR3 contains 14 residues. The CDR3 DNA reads TGTGCCGTAACCGGGCCGCGCACCACAGATACGCAGTATTTT. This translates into CAVTGPRTTDTQYF.